What follows are 19 T cell receptor beta chains derived from one specimen sequenced in a study of neoadjuvant anti-PD-1 for oral cavity cancer. This table comes from immunoSEQ multiplex PCR, and its TCRdb copy is limited to in-frame clones, with some not included. Here the sample spans tens of thousands of clones, 27% being singletons. The time point denotes: after neoadjuvant nivolumab, at surgical resection. Specimen: tumor tissue, collected after nivolumab (anti-PD-1) treatment. The receptors shown here come from a person aged 40 to 85 with oral cavity squamous cell carcinoma.

The rearrangement links TRBV18 to TRBJ1-5; 8 bases line up with TRBD1. Trimming cost V 6 bases and J 3 bases; bases outside gene matches: 4. The CDR3 extends over 14 amino acids. Germline CDR1 and CDR2: KGHSH and LQKENI. The CDR3 nucleotides are TGTGCCAGCTCCCCTCAGGGGGCCAATCAGCCCCAGCATTTT. Encoded protein: CASSPQGANQPQHF. Filled out from reference TRBV18 and TRBJ1-5, the complete variable domain reads NAGVMQNPRHLVRRRGQEARLRCSPMKGHSHVYWYRQLPEEGLKFMVYLQKENIIDESGMPKERFSAEFPKEGPSILRIQQVVRGDSAAYFCASSPQGANQPQHFGDGTRLSIL.

A note on this clone: At one boundary the junction diverges from the germline segment, which might be a read error. The rearrangement links TRBV7-3 to TRBJ2-1, with a tentative D call TRBD1 (6 bases). Germline values: CDR1 SGHTA, CDR2 FQGTGA. CDR3 length: 13 residues. The CDR3 loop is CASGFTGSNEQFF. The CDR3 region has the DNA TGTGCCAGCGGCTTCACAGGGTCCAATGAGCAGTTCTTC.

This chain uses TRBV30 with TRBJ1-1; 8 nucleotides match TRBD1. The CDR3 sequence is 12 residues long. Unmatched junction bases numbered 6, after V lost 5 bases and J lost 7 bases. In germline, CDR1 is GTSNPN, CDR2 SVGIG (reference sequence). The CDR3 reads CAWSGQGFEAFF. The DNA of the CDR3 is TGTGCCTGGTCCGGACAGGGATTTGAAGCTTTCTTT.

The chain recombines TRBV7-2 with TRBJ1-2; 9 bases are a match to TRBD1. CDR3 length: 14 residues. J lost 4 bases, V lost 5 bases, and 5 bases had no gene match. The V gene's germline CDR1 is SGHTA and CDR2 FQGNSA. Here the CDR3 reads CASSPGQGPYGYTF. DNA for the CDR3: TGTGCCAGCAGCCCGGGACAGGGCCCCTATGGCTACACCTTC.

The CDR3 loop reads CASSSTRSFSYNEQFF. CDR3 in DNA: TGTGCCAGCAGTTCGACTAGATCCTTCTCCTACAATGAGCAGTTCTTC. The chain carries TRBV6-5 and TRBJ2-1; a possible D gene is TRBD2 (6 bases). This CDR3 has 16 residues. The germline V gene encodes CDR1 MNHEY and CDR2 SVGAGI. V gave up 4 bases and J gave up 0 bases, with 13 bases separating them.

This clone has a handful of counts. This chain uses TRBV6-1 with TRBJ1-2, with TRBD1 as a possible D gene (6 bases). CDR1 MNHNS and CDR2 SASEGT come from the germline V gene. The CDR3 runs 14 residues. Trimming stripped 6 bases from V and 8 bases from J, with 19 bases between. The CDR3 protein is CASSTQGGKGGYTF. The CDR3, as DNA: TGTGCCAGCAGCACACAGGGTGGTAAGGGAGGCTACACCTTC.

This clone was detected only a few times. The chain recombines TRBV6-1 with TRBJ2-7; TRBD2 agrees at 11 bases. This CDR3 spans 14 amino acids. V lost 10 bases, J lost 5 bases, and 10 bases stayed unmatched. Germline loops: CDR1 MNHNS, CDR2 SASEGT. CDR3 nucleotide sequence: TGTGCCACCACAATAGCGGGGGGGCATAACGAGCAGTACTTC. Amino acid sequence: CATTIAGGHNEQYF.

This clone was counted a few times. The rearrangement links TRBV5-1 to TRBJ2-7; D is unresolved. Trimming stripped 7 bases from V and 0 bases from J, with 14 bases between. Per germline, CDR1 SGHRS and CDR2 YFSETQ. This CDR3 comprises 14 residues. This CDR3 reads CASAPSSTSYEQYF. The CDR3 DNA is TGCGCCAGCGCACCCTCATCGACCTCCTACGAGCAGTACTTC.

V gene TRBV5-1 combines with J gene TRBJ2-7; 9 nucleotides align to TRBD2. The CDR3 has 19 amino acids. The germline gives CDR1 SGHRS, CDR2 YFSETQ. J gave up 2 bases and V 0 bases, and 15 bases lay outside the gene matches. The CDR3 bases are TGCGCCAGCAGCTTGGTTTCGGTTAGCGGGAGAAAGACGCCCTACGAGCAGTACTTC. This codes for CASSLVSVSGRKTPYEQYF.

This clone occurred a few times. The chain employs TRBV18 and TRBJ2-5; unclear D gene. With 3 bases removed from V and 1 base from J, the gap between germline ends came to 9 bases. Germline CDR1 is KGHSH and CDR2 is LQKENI. The CDR3 loop spans 14 amino acids. In DNA form, the CDR3 reads TGTGCCAGCTCACCCTCCAACCTCCAAGAGACCCAGTACTTC. Translating gives CASSPSNLQETQYF.

This clone was seen more than once but under ten times. The V gene is TRBV4-2, the J gene TRBJ2-7; D is unclear. V gave up 4 bases and J gave up 0 bases, with 13 bases separating them. This CDR3 is built from 15 residues. The germline V gene encodes CDR1 LGHNA and CDR2 YNFKEQ. The CDR3: CASSRKGRNSYEQYF. For the CDR3, the DNA is TGTGCCAGCAGCCGAAAAGGAAGGAACTCCTACGAGCAGTACTTC.

This clone has just a few counts. In nucleotides, the CDR3 is TGTGCCAGCAGTTACCCAGGGGGCCCGAACACCGGGGAGCTGTTTTTT. Protein sequence: CASSYPGGPNTGELFF. The rearrangement uses TRBV6-6 and TRBJ2-2; 8 bases fit TRBD1. The germline gives CDR1 MNHNY, CDR2 SVGAGI (reference sequence). The ends lost 2 bases at V and 0 bases at J; junction bases unmatched: 2. There are 16 residues in the CDR3.

The rearrangement links TRBV30 to TRBJ1-1; D call uncertain. CDR1 and CDR2 from the germline V gene are GTSNPN and SVGIG (reference sequence). The germline V and J ends were trimmed by 4 bases and 0 bases, with 9 bases remaining between them. The CDR3 covers 13 residues. CDR3 in DNA: TGTGCCTGGAAGGTATTGGTGAACACTGAAGCTTTCTTT. Its translation is CAWKVLVNTEAFF.

This clone occurred many times. CDR3 in amino acids: CSVQSGKDSEAFF. CDR3 DNA sequence: TGCAGCGTCCAGAGCGGTAAGGACAGTGAAGCTTTCTTT. The V gene is TRBV29-1, the J gene TRBJ1-1; weak D call: TRBD1 (6 bases). Germline V lookup: CDR1 SQVTM, CDR2 ANQGSEA. The CDR3 runs 13 residues. V lost 6 bases and J 7 bases, leaving 18 bases between the germline ends.

CDR3 amino acids: CASSSTQAGVDNEQFF. The CDR3 coding sequence is TGTGCCAGCAGCTCTACCCAAGCGGGAGTTGATAATGAGCAGTTCTTC. V is TRBV7-6 and J is TRBJ2-1; 8 bases match TRBD2. This CDR3 region has 16 residues. The germline CDR1 and CDR2 sequences are SGHVS and FNYEAQ. V dropped 4 bases and J dropped 7; count of bases not matched to a gene: 12.

The chain combines TRBV29-1 with TRBJ2-1; 10 nucleotides agree with TRBD2. V lost 3 bases, J lost 8 bases, and 7 bases stayed unmatched. This CDR3 is 14 amino acids long. Germline V CDR1 and CDR2: SQVTM, ANQGSEA. This CDR3 is CSVESGRAGDEQFF. CDR3 in DNA: TGCAGCGTTGAGAGCGGGAGGGCGGGAGATGAGCAGTTCTTC.

This chain joins TRBV11-2 and TRBJ1-2; no clear D. The CDR3 length is 12 residues. V lost 2 bases and J lost 6, with 7 bases in between. The germline gives CDR1 SGHAT, CDR2 FQNNGV. The CDR3 region is CASSLRQDGYTF. As DNA, the CDR3 is TGTGCCAGCAGCTTAAGGCAGGATGGCTACACCTTC.

V gene TRBV28 combines with J gene TRBJ1-1; a weak D match, TRBD1 (5 bases). Trimming left V 7 bases short and J 5 bases short, with 14 bases between. CDR1 is MDHEN, CDR2 SYDVKM, per germline. The length of the CDR3 is 13 residues. The CDR3 protein is CASIAQGRTEAFF. DNA for the CDR3: TGTGCCAGCATTGCCCAGGGAAGAACTGAAGCTTTCTTT.

Here the CDR3 reads CASRDSGGAWEQYF. The CDR3 DNA reads as TGTGCCAGCAGAGATAGCGGGGGGGCCTGGGAGCAGTACTTC. The chain carries TRBV6-5 and TRBJ2-7; TRBD2 agrees at 11 bases. Germline V CDR1 and CDR2: MNHEY, SVGAGI. Losses at the gene ends were 6 bases for V and 7 bases for J; bases not matched to a gene: 8. There are 14 residues in the CDR3.